This entry lists 20 T cell receptor beta chains sequenced from one sample in a study of blood T cell repertoires in COVID-19. Some clones are missing from TCRdb's copy, which holds only in-frame ones; the method was immunoSEQ multiplex PCR. The data hold some 270,000 clones, with roughly 89% observed a single time. The sequencing sample was made of PBMCs or T cells enriched from blood (not recorded which). The receptors stem from a woman aged 40 to 50 who had recovered from COVID-19.

The chain links TRBV30 to TRBJ2-1; TRBD2 matches 14 bases. The CDR3 sequence is 15 residues long. The ends lost 0 bases at V and 8 bases at J; junction bases unmatched: 3. Germline CDR1 reads GTSNPN; CDR2 reads SVGIG (reference sequence). The CDR3, as DNA: TGTGCCTGGAGTGTACTGACTAGCGGGGGGGATGAGCAGTTCTTC. This gives the protein CAWSVLTSGGDEQFF.

This clone appeared a few times. The genes are TRBV4-2 and TRBJ1-1, with TRBD1 identical over 8 bases. This CDR3 has 15 amino acids. The ends lost 4 bases at V and 5 bases at J; junction bases unmatched: 9. Per germline, CDR1 LGHNA and CDR2 YNFKEQ. The CDR3 bases are TGTGCCAGCAGCCCCCGGACAGGGTTGAGAACTGAAGCTTTCTTT. Protein sequence: CASSPRTGLRTEAFF.

This chain uses TRBV7-9 with TRBJ1-5; no clear D. Trimming cost V 1 base and J 7 bases, with 11 bases left between them. From germline, CDR1 is SEHNR and CDR2 FQNEAQ (reference sequence). The CDR3 has 14 residues. CDR3 region: CASSLGEAGQPQHF. Written as DNA, the CDR3 is TGTGCCAGCAGCTTAGGAGAAGCAGGACAGCCCCAGCATTTT. Supplemented by reference TRBV7-9 and TRBJ1-5, the full variable domain reads DTGVSQNPRHKITKRGQNVTFRCDPISEHNRLYWYRQTLGQGPEFLTYFQNEAQLEKSRLLSDRFSAERPKGSFSTLEIQRTEQGDSAMYLCASSLGEAGQPQHFGDGTRLSIL.

J is TRBJ1-1 and V is TRBV2; D gene unclear. CDR3 length: 15 residues. Trimming removed 4 bases from V and 4 bases from J, with 16 bases in between. Looked up from germline, CDR1 is SNHLY and CDR2 is FYNNEI. Here the CDR3 DNA reads TGTGCCAGCAGTGTTGCCGGCGGGCGGGGCACTGAAGCTTTCTTT. Translating gives CASSVAGGRGTEAFF. Drawing the rest from reference TRBV2 and TRBJ1-1, the complete variable domain is EPEVTQTPSHQVTQMGQEVILRCVPISNHLYFYWYRQILGQKVEFLVSFYNNEISEKSEIFDDQFSVERPDGSNFTLKIRSTKLEDSAMYFCASSVAGGRGTEAFFGQGTRLTVV.

The chain joins TRBV27 to TRBJ2-7; weak D call: TRBD2 (5 bases). Trimming left V 7 bases short and J 9 bases short, with 37 bases between. Germline V gives CDR1 MNHEY, CDR2 SMNVEV (reference sequence). This CDR3 is built from 19 residues. In DNA, the CDR3 is TGTGCCAGCACTCCGTCGCCCCCCACTAGAGCGGCCCTAACGATGGGGCAGTACTTC. It specifies CASTPSPPTRAALTMGQYF.

The chain uses TRBV11-3 and TRBJ2-3; 11 bases are a match to TRBD2. Trimming took 4 bases from V and 4 from J; bases not matched to a gene: 4. The CDR3 consists of 15 residues. CDR1 and CDR2 (germline): SGHNT, YENEEA. The CDR3 sequence is CASSSGGLAADTQYF. The CDR3 bases are TGTGCCAGCAGCTCCGGGGGACTAGCGGCAGATACGCAGTATTTT.

V and J are TRBV27 and TRBJ2-7; possible D gene TRBD2, 6 bases. The CDR3 length is 13 residues. Trimming cost V 10 bases and J 0 bases, with 13 bases left between them. CDR1 is MNHEY, CDR2 SMNVEV, per germline (reference sequence). The CDR3 region is CATRDLSSYEQYF. CDR3 nucleotides: TGTGCCACCCGGGACTTAAGCTCCTACGAGCAGTACTTC.

The chain uses TRBV9 and TRBJ2-5; D is possibly TRBD2 (7 bases). Germline assignment: CDR1 SGDLS and CDR2 YYNGEE. Deletions cut 4 bases from V and 2 bases from J, with 15 bases between. The CDR3 contains 15 residues. This chain's CDR3 is CASSPRGAPQETQYF. In nucleotides, the CDR3 is TGTGCCAGCAGCCCCCGGGGGGCCCCTCAAGAGACCCAGTACTTC.

The CDR3 here is CASNKTGGDSPLHF. As DNA, the CDR3 is TGTGCCAGCAACAAAACAGGGGGTGATTCACCCCTCCACTTT. The V call is TRBV7-2, the J call TRBJ1-6, with 8 nucleotides matching TRBD1. CDR1 and CDR2 (germline): SGHTA, FQGNSA. The CDR3 length is 14 residues. V lost 7 bases to trimming and J lost 8 bases; unmatched junction nucleotides: 7.

V and J are TRBV4-3 and TRBJ1-2, with TRBD1 matching 7 bases. V shed 4 bases and J 6 bases; nucleotides not matched to a gene: 8. The CDR3 spans 14 residues. CDR1 is LGHNA and CDR2 is YSLEER in the germline V gene. CDR3 sequence reads: CASSRNTGDNGYTF. The CDR3, as DNA: TGCGCCAGCAGCCGGAATACAGGGGACAATGGCTACACCTTC.

The gene calls are TRBV5-1 and TRBJ1-2, with D maybe TRBD1 (5 bases). V gave up 4 bases and J gave up 2 bases, with 15 bases separating them. The CDR3 extends over 15 amino acids. CDR1 and CDR2 (germline): SGHRS, YFSETQ. CDR3 protein: CASSRGLLGNYGYTF. The DNA for the CDR3 is TGCGCCAGCAGCCGGGGACTCCTCGGGAACTATGGCTACACCTTC.

This sequence joins TRBV5-1 and TRBJ1-4, with a weak D call TRBD1 (6 bases). Trimming shortened V by 0 bases and J by 10 bases, and 16 bases separated the two germline ends. CDR1 SGHRS and CDR2 YFSETQ come from the germline V gene. The CDR3 length is 15 residues. CDR3 amino acids: CASSLAGAEGAKLFF. For the CDR3, the DNA is TGCGCCAGCAGCTTGGCAGGGGCAGAGGGAGCAAAACTGTTTTTT. Full variable domain (outside the CDR3, taken from reference TRBV5-1 and TRBJ1-4): KAGVTQTPRYLIKTRGQQVTLSCSPISGHRSVSWYQQTPGQGLQFLFEYFSETQRNKGNFPGRFSGRQFSNSRSEMNVSTLELGDSALYLCASSLAGAEGAKLFFGSGTQLSVL.

The genes are TRBV7-2 and TRBJ2-5, with 14 bases lining up with TRBD2. Germline assignment: CDR1 SGHTA and CDR2 FQGNSA. Trimming cost V 5 bases and J 5 bases; bases outside gene matches: 10. The CDR3 consists of 17 residues. CDR3 sequence: CASSGGGLAGVKETQYF. The DNA of the CDR3 is TGTGCCAGCAGCGGGGGGGGACTAGCGGGAGTGAAGGAGACCCAGTACTTC.

J is TRBJ1-2 and V is TRBV5-4; D not resolved. The CDR3 sequence is 13 residues long. From germline, CDR1 is SGHNT and CDR2 YYREEE (reference sequence). Trimming cost V 3 bases and J 5 bases, with 11 bases left between them. The CDR3 region is CASSSSGFYGYTF. The CDR3 DNA sequence: TGTGCCAGCAGCTCTAGTGGGTTTTATGGCTACACCTTC.

The rearrangement links TRBV27 to TRBJ1-2, with 10 bases lining up with TRBD1. V trimming: 5 bases; J trimming: 2 bases; junction bases outside the gene matches: 8. Germline CDR1 reads MNHEY; CDR2 reads SMNVEV (reference sequence). This CDR3 is built from 16 residues. In DNA form, the CDR3 reads TGTGCCAGCAGTCCCTTGGACAGGGGGAGCAACTATGGCTACACCTTC. It yields the protein CASSPLDRGSNYGYTF.

This clone was seen just once. The rearrangement links TRBV5-1 to TRBJ1-1, with a weak D call TRBD1 (6 bases). The CDR3 is made up of 14 amino acids. Trimming cost V 4 bases and J 1 base, with 11 bases left between them. The V gene's germline CDR1 is SGHRS and CDR2 YFSETQ. CDR3 nucleotides: TGCGCCAGCAGCACGACAGGCCCGAACACTGAAGCTTTCTTT. This encodes CASSTTGPNTEAFF.

The chain couples TRBV30 to TRBJ1-2; D unclear. The germline V gene has CDR1 GTSNPN and CDR2 SVGIG (reference sequence). The CDR3 loop spans 15 amino acids. The V gene lost 0 bases and the J gene lost 3 bases, with 14 bases spanning the gap. In DNA, the CDR3 is TGTGCCTGGAGTGTAGGAGGGATGGAGGACTATGGCTACACCTTC. This translates into CAWSVGGMEDYGYTF.

This chain connects TRBV10-3 to TRBJ2-1, with no clear D. The germline V gene has CDR1 ENHRY and CDR2 SYGVKD. The germline V and J ends were trimmed by 2 bases and 9 bases, with 11 bases remaining between them. The CDR3 extends over 13 amino acids. The CDR3 DNA follows: TGTGCCATCAGTGAGAATTTTGGGCGTGAGCAGTTCTTC. The encoded protein is CAISENFGREQFF.

This clone was counted a few times. This chain connects TRBV10-3 to TRBJ1-1; D not certain. The ends were cut back, 0 bases at V and 0 bases at J, with 8 bases in the middle. Per the germline V gene, CDR1 is ENHRY and CDR2 is SYGVKD. The CDR3 is 15 residues long. CDR3 region: CAISESQILNTEAFF. The CDR3 nucleotides are TGTGCCATCAGTGAGTCGCAGATACTGAACACTGAAGCTTTCTTT.

The chain has TRBV5-4 and TRBJ1-2; TRBD1 agrees at 7 bases. CDR3 length: 15 residues. V shed 5 bases and J 0 bases; nucleotides not matched to a gene: 7. The germline V gene has CDR1 SGHNT and CDR2 YYREEE (reference sequence). The CDR3 bases are TGTGCCAGCAGAGGTGGAGGGGGCGCTAACTATGGCTACACCTTC. It yields the protein CASRGGGGANYGYTF.